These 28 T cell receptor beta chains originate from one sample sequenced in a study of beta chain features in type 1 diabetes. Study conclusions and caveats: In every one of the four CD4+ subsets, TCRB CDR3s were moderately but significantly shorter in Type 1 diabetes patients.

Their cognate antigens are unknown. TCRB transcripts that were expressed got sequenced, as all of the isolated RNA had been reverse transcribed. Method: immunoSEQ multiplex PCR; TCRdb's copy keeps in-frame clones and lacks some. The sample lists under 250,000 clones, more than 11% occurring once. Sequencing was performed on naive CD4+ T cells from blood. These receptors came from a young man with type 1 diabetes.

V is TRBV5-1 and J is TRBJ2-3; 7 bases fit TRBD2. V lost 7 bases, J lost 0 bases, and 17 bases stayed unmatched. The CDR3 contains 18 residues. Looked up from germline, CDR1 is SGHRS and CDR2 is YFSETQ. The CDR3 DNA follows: TGCGCCAGCCGCGGGCATGGGGGACTATCCCCTAGCACAGATACGCAGTATTTT. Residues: CASRGHGGLSPSTDTQYF.

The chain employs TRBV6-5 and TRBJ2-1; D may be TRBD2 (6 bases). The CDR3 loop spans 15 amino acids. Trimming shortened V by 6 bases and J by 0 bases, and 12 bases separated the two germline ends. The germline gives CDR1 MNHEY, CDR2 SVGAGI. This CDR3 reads CASRRRESSYNEQFF. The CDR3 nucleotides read TGTGCCAGCAGGAGGAGGGAGAGCTCCTACAATGAGCAGTTCTTC.

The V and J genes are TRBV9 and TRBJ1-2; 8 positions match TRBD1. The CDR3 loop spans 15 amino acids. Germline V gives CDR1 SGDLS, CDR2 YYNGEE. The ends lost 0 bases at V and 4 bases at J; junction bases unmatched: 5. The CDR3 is CASSVDWTGTYGYTF. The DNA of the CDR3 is TGTGCCAGCAGCGTAGATTGGACAGGGACCTATGGCTACACCTTC. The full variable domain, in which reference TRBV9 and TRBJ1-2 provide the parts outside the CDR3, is DSGVTQTPKHLITATGQRVTLRCSPRSGDLSVYWYQQSLDQGLQFLIQYYNGEERAKGNILERFSAQQFPDLHSELNLSSLELGDSALYFCASSVDWTGTYGYTFGSGTRLTVV.

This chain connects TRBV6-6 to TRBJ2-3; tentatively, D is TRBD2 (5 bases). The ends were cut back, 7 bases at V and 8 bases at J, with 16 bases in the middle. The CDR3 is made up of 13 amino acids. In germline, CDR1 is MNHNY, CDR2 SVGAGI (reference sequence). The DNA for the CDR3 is TGTGCCAGCACCTGGGATAGCGTAGGTACGCAGTATTTT. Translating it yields CASTWDSVGTQYF.

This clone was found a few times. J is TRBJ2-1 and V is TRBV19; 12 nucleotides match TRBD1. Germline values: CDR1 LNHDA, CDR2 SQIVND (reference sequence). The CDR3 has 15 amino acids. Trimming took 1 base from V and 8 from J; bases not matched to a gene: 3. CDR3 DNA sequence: TGTGCCAGTAGTATAGGGGGGACAGGGGGCGATGAGCAGTTCTTC. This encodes CASSIGGTGGDEQFF.

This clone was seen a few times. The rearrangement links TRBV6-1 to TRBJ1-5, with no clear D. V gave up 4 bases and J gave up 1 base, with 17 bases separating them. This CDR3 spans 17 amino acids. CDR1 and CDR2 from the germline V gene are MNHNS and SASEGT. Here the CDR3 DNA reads TGTGCCAGCAGTGCCCACAGAGCCGACACCAGCAATCAGCCCCAGCATTTT. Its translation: CASSAHRADTSNQPQHF.

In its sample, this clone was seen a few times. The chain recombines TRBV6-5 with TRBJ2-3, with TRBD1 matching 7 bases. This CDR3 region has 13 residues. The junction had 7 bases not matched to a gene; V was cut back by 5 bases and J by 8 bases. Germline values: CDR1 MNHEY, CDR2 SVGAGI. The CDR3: CASSRGGPVTQYF. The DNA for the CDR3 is TGTGCCAGCAGTCGAGGGGGCCCGGTTACGCAGTATTTT.

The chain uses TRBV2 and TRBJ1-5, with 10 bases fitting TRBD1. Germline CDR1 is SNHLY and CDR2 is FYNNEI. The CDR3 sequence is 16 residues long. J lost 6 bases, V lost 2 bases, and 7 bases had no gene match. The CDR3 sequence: CASSERRQGAGQPQHF. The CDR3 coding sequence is TGTGCCAGCAGTGAACGCCGACAGGGGGCTGGTCAGCCCCAGCATTTT.

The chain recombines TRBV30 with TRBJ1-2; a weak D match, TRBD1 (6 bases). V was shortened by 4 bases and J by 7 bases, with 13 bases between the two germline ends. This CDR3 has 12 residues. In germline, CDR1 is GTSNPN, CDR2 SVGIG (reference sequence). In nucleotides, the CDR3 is TGTGCCTGGACCCCAGGGGCTGGTGGCTACACCTTC. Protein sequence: CAWTPGAGGYTF. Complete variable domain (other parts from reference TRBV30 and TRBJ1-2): SQTIHQWPATLVQPVGSPLSLECTVEGTSNPNLYWYRQAAGRGLQLLFYSVGIGQISSEVPQNLSASRPQDRQFILSSKKLLLSDSGFYLCAWTPGAGGYTFGSGTRLTVV.

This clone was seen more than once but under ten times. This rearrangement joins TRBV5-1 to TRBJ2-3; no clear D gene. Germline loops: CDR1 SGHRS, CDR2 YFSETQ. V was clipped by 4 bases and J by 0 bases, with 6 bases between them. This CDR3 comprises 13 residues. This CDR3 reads CASSELSTDTQYF. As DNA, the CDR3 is TGCGCCAGCAGCGAACTTAGCACAGATACGCAGTATTTT. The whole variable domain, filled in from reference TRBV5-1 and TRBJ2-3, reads KAGVTQTPRYLIKTRGQQVTLSCSPISGHRSVSWYQQTPGQGLQFLFEYFSETQRNKGNFPGRFSGRQFSNSRSEMNVSTLELGDSALYLCASSELSTDTQYFGPGTRLTVL.

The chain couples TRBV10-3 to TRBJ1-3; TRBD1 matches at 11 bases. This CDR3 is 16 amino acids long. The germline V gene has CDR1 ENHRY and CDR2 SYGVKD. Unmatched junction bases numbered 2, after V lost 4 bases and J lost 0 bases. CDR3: CAISAGTGGSGNTIYF. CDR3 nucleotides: TGTGCCATCAGTGCCGGGACAGGGGGCTCTGGAAACACCATATATTTT.

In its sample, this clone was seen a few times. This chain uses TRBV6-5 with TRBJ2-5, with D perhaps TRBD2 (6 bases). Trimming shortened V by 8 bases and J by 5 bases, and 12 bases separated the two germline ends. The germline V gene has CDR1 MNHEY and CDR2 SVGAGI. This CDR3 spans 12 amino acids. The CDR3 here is CASERGGETQYF. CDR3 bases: TGTGCCAGCGAGAGGGGAGGCGAGACCCAGTACTTC.

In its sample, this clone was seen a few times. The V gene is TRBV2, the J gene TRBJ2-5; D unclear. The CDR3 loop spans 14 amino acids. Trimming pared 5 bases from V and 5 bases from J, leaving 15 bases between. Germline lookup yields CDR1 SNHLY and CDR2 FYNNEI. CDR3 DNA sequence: TGTGCCAGCAGTCGCTCTAGTCTCGGGGAGACCCAGTACTTC. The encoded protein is CASSRSSLGETQYF.

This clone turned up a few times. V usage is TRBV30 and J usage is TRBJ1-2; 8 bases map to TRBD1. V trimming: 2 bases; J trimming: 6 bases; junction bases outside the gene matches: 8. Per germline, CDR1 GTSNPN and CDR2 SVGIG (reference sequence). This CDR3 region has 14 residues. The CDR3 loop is CAWSTNRGEDGYTF. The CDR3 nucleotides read TGTGCCTGGAGTACAAACAGGGGGGAGGATGGCTACACCTTC.

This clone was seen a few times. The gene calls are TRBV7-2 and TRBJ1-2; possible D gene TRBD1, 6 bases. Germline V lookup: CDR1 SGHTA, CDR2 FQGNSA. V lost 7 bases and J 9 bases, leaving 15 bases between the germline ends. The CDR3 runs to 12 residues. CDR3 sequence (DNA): TGTGCCAGCACCGAGCCAGGGGTCCGCTACACCTTC. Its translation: CASTEPGVRYTF.

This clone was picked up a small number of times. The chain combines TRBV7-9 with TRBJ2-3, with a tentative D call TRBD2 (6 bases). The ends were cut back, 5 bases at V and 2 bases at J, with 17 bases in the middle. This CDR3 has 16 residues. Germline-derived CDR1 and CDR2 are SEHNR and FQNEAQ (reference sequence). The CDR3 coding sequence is TGTGCCAGCAGCCTGCTGGGGGGACTCACCACAGATACGCAGTATTTT. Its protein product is CASSLLGGLTTDTQYF.

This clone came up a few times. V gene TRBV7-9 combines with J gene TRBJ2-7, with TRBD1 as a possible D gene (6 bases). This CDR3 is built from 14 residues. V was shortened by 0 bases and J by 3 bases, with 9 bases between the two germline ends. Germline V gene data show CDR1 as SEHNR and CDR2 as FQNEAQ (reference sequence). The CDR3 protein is CASSLAGDNYEQYF. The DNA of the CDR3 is TGTGCCAGCAGCTTAGCAGGGGACAACTACGAGCAGTACTTC. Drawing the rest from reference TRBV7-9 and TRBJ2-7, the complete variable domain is DTGVSQNPRHKITKRGQNVTFRCDPISEHNRLYWYRQTLGQGPEFLTYFQNEAQLEKSRLLSDRFSAERPKGSFSTLEIQRTEQGDSAMYLCASSLAGDNYEQYFGPGTRLTVT.

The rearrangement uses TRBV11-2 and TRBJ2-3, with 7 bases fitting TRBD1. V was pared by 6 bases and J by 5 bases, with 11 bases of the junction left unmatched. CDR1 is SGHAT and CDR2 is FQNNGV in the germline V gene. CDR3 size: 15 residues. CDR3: CASRRPGQKKDTQYF. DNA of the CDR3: TGTGCCAGCAGGCGACCGGGACAGAAAAAAGATACGCAGTATTTT.

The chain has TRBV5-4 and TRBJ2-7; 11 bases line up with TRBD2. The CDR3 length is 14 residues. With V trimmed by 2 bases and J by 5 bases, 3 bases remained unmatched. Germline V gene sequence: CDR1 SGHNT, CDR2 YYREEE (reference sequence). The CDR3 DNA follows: TGTGCCAGCAGCTTAGGACTAGCGGGCCACGAGCAGTACTTC. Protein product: CASSLGLAGHEQYF.

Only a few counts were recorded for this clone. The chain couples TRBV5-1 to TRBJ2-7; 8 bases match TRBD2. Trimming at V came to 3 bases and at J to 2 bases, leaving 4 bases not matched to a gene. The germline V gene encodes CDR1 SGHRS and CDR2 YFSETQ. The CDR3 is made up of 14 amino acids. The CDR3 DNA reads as TGCGCCAGCAGCTCCACTAGCGGCACCTACGAGCAGTACTTC. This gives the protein CASSSTSGTYEQYF.

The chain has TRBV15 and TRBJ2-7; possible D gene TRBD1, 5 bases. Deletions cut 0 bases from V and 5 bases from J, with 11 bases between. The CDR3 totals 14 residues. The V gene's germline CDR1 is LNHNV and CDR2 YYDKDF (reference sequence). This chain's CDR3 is CATSRDQGPNEQYF. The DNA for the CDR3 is TGTGCCACCAGCAGAGATCAGGGCCCAAACGAGCAGTACTTC.

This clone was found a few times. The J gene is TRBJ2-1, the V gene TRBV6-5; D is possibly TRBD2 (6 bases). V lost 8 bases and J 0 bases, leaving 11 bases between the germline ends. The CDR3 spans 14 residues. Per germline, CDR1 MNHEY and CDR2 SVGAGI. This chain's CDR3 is CASHGGASYNEQFF. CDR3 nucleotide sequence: TGTGCCAGCCACGGCGGGGCCTCCTACAATGAGCAGTTCTTC.

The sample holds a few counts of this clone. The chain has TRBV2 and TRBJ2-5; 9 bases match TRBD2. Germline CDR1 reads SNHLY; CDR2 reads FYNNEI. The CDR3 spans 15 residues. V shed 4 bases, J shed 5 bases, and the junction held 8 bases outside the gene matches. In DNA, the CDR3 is TGTGCCAGCAGTGTGGTAGCGGGAGCCGTGGAGACCCAGTACTTC. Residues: CASSVVAGAVETQYF.

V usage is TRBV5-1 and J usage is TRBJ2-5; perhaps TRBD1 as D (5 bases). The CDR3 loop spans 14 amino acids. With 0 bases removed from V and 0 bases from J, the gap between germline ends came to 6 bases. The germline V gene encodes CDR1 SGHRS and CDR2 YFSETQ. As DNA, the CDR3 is TGCGCCAGCAGCTTGGCAGGGAACCAAGAGACCCAGTACTTC. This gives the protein CASSLAGNQETQYF.

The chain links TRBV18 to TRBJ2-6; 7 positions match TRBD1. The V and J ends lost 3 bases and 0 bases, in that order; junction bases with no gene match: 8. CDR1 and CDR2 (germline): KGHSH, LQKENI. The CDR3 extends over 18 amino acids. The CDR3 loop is CASSPKAGGDSGANVLTF. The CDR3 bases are TGTGCCAGCTCACCGAAAGCAGGGGGTGACTCTGGGGCCAACGTCCTGACTTTC.

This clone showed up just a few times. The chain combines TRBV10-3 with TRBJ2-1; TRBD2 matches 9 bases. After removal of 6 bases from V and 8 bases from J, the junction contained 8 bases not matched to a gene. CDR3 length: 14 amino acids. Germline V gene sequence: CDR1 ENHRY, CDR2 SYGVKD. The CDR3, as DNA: TGTGCCATCAGCCCCGCGGGAGGGGTTGATGAGCAGTTCTTC. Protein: CAISPAGGVDEQFF.

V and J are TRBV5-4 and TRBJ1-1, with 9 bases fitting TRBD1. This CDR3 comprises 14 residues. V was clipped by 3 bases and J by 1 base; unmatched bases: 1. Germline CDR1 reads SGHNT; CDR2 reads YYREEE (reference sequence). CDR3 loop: CASSWGQGNTEAFF. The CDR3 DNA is TGTGCCAGCAGCTGGGGACAGGGGAACACTGAAGCTTTCTTT.

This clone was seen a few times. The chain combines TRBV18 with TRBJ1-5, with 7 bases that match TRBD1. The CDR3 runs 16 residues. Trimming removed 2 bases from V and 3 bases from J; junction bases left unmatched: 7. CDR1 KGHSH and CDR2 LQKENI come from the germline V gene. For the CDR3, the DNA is TGTGCCAGCTCACCAAGGCAGGGGGATGTCAATCAGCCCCAGCATTTT. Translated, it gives CASSPRQGDVNQPQHF.